This T cell receptor (beta chain) was retrieved from a study of T-cell reconstitution after alpha-beta-depleted transplantation in children listed by TCRdb under 2016. Study-wide context: Using TCR repertoire profiling, the study followed T-cell immune reconstitution in a quantitative way in children after TCRalphabeta/CD19-depleted allogeneic hematopoietic cell transplantation. What the authors observed across the whole study: The frequencies of hyperexpanded clones fell over the following months, and after one year, T-cell counts and TCRbeta diversity were mostly attributed to newly produced T cells. In some patients, the high TCRbeta diversity seen at day 60 was put down to recipient T cells and intrathymic progenitors that had survived conditioning. Apparently early alphabetaT-cell count recovery about two months after transplant reportedly relied on only several hundred rapidly expanded clones derived from non-depleted graft cells.

The meaning of the sample's treatment or condition label: allogeneic hematopoietic cell transplantation with graft depleted of TCRalphabeta T cells and CD19 B cells. Transplant recipients were children who received TCRalphabeta/CD19-depleted allogeneic hematopoietic cell grafts. The library was made by PCR. These reads were obtained on an Illumina HiSeq 2500. To normalize quantification of the TCRbeta repertoire, the TCR libraries were built with molecular barcoding that relied on unique molecular identifiers. TCRdb reanalyzed the raw reads on its own, using fastp at Q25 for trimming and MiXCR for clone calling, and kept in-frame beta chains. Entries are consolidated by CDR3 protein sequence, retaining the most common genes and DNA. Counted in this sample were about 250,000 distinct CDR3 sequences; more than 20% of them appeared once. About 4.8% of the sample is in the top ten clones. Sequences SGHRS (CDR1) and YFSETQ (CDR2) are obtained from the germline V gene. V and J are truncated by 0 bases and 0 bases respectively, leaving an intervening sequence of 10 bases. From the cysteine through the phenylalanine, the CDR3 covers 17 amino acids. The CDR3 DNA has 51 bases and is translated from base 1.

In this sample, this clonotype turned up many times. Its antigen has not been determined. One base away there is no much larger clone; base qualities are not given. The source material was PBMCs, mostly from graft donor cells, sampled 360 days after TCRalphabeta/CD19-depleted stem cell transplant. The receptor's source is a female patient aged 2 to 10 who had a stem cell transplant for congenital amegakaryocytic thrombocytopenia, so the T cells may come from the graft donor. The receptor chain draws on TRBV5-1 and TRBJ1-6, with the D segment identity uncertain. The CDR3 region reads CASSLGQESSYNSPLHF. In nucleotides, the sequence is TGCGCCAGCAGCTTGGGGCAAGAGAGCTCCTATAATTCACCCCTCCACTTT.